The clone carrying this TCR beta chain was counted a single time. The sample originates from a study of blood T cell repertoires in COVID-19. Study summary: The origin of the acute and convalescent COVID-19 samples was the United States, Italy and Spain. The analysed material was cDNA or gDNA that came from T cells, B-cell-depleted T cells, or PBMCs.

Authors' processing steps: Counts of nucleated cells, estimated from reference gene primer amplification, were obtained. TCRdb's table, derived via immunoSEQ multiplex PCR, lists solely in-frame clones and lacks some. V and J calls and clone size come straight from that table; D and trimming were deduced from the DNA. The sample consists of approximately 76,000 clones, roughly 86% of them appearing once. V dropped 4 bases and J dropped 2; count of bases not matched to a gene: 12. This CDR3 is 18 amino acids long. CDR1 is PRHDT and CDR2 is FYEKMQ in the germline V gene (reference sequence). V usage is TRBV13 and J usage is TRBJ2-7, with 12 nucleotides matching TRBD2. Source material: peripheral blood. The receptor comes from a woman aged 55-69 years with acute or convalescent COVID-19. Here the CDR3 DNA reads TGTGCCAGCAGCTCCCAAATACGACTAGCGGGGGCTCCCTACGAGCAGTACTTC. It codes for CASSSQIRLAGAPYEQYF.